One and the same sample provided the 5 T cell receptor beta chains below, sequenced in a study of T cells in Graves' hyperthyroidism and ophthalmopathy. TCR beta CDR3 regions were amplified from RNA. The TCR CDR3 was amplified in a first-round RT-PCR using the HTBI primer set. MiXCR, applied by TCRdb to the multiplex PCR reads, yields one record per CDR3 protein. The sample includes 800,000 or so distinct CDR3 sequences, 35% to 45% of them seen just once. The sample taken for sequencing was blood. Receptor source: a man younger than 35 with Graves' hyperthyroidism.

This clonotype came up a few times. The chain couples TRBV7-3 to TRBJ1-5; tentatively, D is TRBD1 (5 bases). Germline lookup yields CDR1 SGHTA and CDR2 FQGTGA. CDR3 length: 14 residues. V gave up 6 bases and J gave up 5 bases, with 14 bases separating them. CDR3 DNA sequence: TGTGCCAGCAGTTTAGCCATGGGGGATCAGCCCCAGCATTTT. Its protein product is CASSLAMGDQPQHF.

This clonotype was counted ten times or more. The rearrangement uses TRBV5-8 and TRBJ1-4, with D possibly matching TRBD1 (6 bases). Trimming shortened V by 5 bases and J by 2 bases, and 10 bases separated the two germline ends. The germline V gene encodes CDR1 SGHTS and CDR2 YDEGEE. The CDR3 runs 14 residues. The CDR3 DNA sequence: TGTGCCAGCAGAAGTGGACAGACTAATGAAAAACTGTTTTTT. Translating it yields CASRSGQTNEKLFF.

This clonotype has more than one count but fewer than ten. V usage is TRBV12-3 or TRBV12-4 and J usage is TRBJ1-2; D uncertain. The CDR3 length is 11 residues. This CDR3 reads CACNFREGYTF. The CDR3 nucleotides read TGTGCTTGTAATTTCCGGGAAGGCTACACCTTC.

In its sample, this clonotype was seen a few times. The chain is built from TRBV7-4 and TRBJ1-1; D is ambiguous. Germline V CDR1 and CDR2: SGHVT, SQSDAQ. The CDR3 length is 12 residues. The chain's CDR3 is CPKGGRNTEAFF. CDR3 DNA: TGTCCCAAGGGCGGGAGGAACACTGAAGCTTTCTTT.

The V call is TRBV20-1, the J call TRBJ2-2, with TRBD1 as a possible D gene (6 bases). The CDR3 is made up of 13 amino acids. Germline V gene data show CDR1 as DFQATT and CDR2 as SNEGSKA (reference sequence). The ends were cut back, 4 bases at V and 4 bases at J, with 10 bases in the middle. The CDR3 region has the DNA TGCAGTGCTAAGGACAGCCTCACCGGGGAGCTGTTTTTT. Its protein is CSAKDSLTGELFF.